This T cell receptor (beta chain) was found in a study of regulatory T cells in long-lasting Graves disease (dated by TCRdb to 2020 to 2023). Study-wide context: Antithyroid drugs had been taken for less than 3 months by newly diagnosed Graves' disease patients. This study used TCR sequencing and RNA sequencing of peripheral blood to compare persistent Graves' disease patients against newly diagnosed Graves' disease patients. The study was conducted in China and was registered as a clinical trial. A total of around 35 samples were covered by TCR sequencing, comprising some 13 persistent and approximately 20 newly diagnosed Graves' disease patients.

The method behind the library was multiplex PCR. Sequencing relied on an Illumina HiSeq 4000. TCR beta libraries were built with iRepertoire HTBI primers and Arm-PCR amplification of CDR3 regions. Before sequencing, the PCR products underwent gel purification. Under the source paper's analysis protocol: Gene usage analysis of CDR3 amino acid clonotypes relied on the roughly 60 TRBV and 15 or so TRBJ segments identified across samples. COPE and FqMerger were used to merge the filtered high-quality paired reads into contigs. BLAST was used to align contigs to the IMGT TRBV, TRBD and TRBJ reference genes, and CDR3 was defined following IMGT. Clonotypes above 0.1% frequency were classified as highly expanded clones. Shannon entropy served as the measure of repertoire diversity, while the Gini coefficient captured V-J evenness. A clonotype was considered public if more than one individual shared it. TCRdb handled the public reads itself, with Q25 trimming in fastp and clone calling in MiXCR, and kept productive beta chains. CDR3 protein duplicates are merged, each entry listing the most common genes and DNA. TCRdb, not the authors, supplied the V and J calls. The sample table holds approximately 400,000 distinct CDR3 sequences, of which about 16% were seen once. The ten largest clones represent about a fifth of the sample.

The intended sense of this specimen's time point label: newly diagnosed GD, antithyroid drugs for less than 3 months. For both TCR sequencing and RNA sequencing, RNA was extracted from PBMCs in TRIzol. Graves' disease was diagnosed according to American Thyroid Association guidelines. Patients for the study were recruited at an endocrinology department in Xi'an, China. From each patient, approximately 9 milliliters of peripheral blood was collected into an EDTA anticoagulant tube. Ficoll Paque Plus density gradient separation was used to isolate PBMCs, and no further T cell sorting was done. An Agilent 2100 Bioanalyzer and agarose gel were used to check RNA quality, while a NanoDrop 2000 measured RNA concentration. Worth noting for this clonotype: No cognate antigen has been identified for it. The sample holds no much larger clone one base away, and base qualities are not on file.

The CDR3 contains 15 residues, cysteine and phenylalanine counted. Only the CDR3 region is kept as DNA, spanning 45 bases read in frame from base 1. CDR1 KGHDR and CDR2 SFDVKD are derived from the germline V gene. The trim is 4 bases for V and 1 base for J, with a gap of 12 bases between the germline ends. Here is what the overall study found, with its caveats: More public clonotypes were shared among persistent patients (more than 2,500) than among newly diagnosed patients (966). TRBV28, TRBJ1-2 and TRBJ2-5 were preferentially used in persistent disease, while TRBV20-1 and TRBJ2-1 were favored in newly diagnosed disease. Persistent Graves' disease patients showed lower TCR Shannon entropy and fewer highly expanded clones than newly diagnosed patients, suggesting clonal expansion. Peripheral blood alone was examined, since thyroid tissue, which constituted the primary lesion, could not be accessed. Sequencing and analysis were limited to the TCR beta chain. As a limitation, the authors acknowledged that the small sample size may reduce accuracy.

Sequences were derived from peripheral blood mononuclear cells (PBMCs), sampled at new diagnosis, from a patient treated with antithyroid drugs. This receptor was identified in a female donor with Graves disease. Recombination linked TRBV24-1 to TRBJ2-5; tentative D gene TRBD1, with 6 bases matching. The CDR3 has the sequence CATSDPGTPQETQYF. The DNA is TGTGCCACCAGTGACCCCGGGACACCCCAAGAGACCCAGTACTTC.